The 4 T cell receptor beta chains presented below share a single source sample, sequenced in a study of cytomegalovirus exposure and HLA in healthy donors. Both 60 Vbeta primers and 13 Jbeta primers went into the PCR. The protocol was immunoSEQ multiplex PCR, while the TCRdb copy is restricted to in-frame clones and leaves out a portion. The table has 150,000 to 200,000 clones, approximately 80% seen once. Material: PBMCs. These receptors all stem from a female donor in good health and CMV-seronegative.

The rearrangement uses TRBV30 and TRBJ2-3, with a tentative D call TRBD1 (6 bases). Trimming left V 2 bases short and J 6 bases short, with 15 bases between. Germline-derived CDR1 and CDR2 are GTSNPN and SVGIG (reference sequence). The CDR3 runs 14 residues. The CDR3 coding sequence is TGTGCCTGGAGTAAAGGGGGTTCTATGGATACGCAGTATTTT. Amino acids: CAWSKGGSMDTQYF.

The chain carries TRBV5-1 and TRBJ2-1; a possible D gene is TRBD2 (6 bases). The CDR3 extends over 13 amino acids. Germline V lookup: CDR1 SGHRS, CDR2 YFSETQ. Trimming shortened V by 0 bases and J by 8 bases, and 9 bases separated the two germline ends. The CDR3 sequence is CASSLGGGDEQFF. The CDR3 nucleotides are TGCGCCAGCAGCTTGGGGGGCGGGGATGAGCAGTTCTTC.

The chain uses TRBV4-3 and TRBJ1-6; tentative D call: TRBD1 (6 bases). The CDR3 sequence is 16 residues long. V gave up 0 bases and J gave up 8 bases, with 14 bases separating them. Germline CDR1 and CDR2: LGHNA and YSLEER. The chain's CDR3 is CASSQETNRVDSPLHF. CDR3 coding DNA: TGCGCCAGCAGCCAAGAAACGAACAGGGTTGATTCACCCCTCCACTTT.

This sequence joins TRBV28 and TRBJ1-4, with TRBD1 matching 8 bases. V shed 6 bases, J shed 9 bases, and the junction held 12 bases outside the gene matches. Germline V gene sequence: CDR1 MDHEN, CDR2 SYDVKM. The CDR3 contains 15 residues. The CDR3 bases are TGTGCCAGCAGGGACGCCGGGACAGGCCGGCAAAAACTGTTTTTT. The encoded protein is CASRDAGTGRQKLFF.